This TCR beta chain emerged from a study of cytomegalovirus exposure and HLA in healthy donors. Healthy bone marrow donors made up the cohort. Use of 60 Vbeta and 13 Jbeta primers characterized the PCR. Measured with immunoSEQ multiplex PCR; TCRdb has only the in-frame clones, and not every one. The sample holds approximately 190,000 clones, 78% seen once. Trimming took 7 bases from V and 5 from J, leaving 11 bases between them. The CDR3 spans 13 residues. Germline V gene sequence: CDR1 LNHDA, CDR2 SQIVND (reference sequence). Points on this clone: What it recognizes is unknown.

Study-level points and caveats: Most subjects had HLA-A and HLA-B alleles reportedly predicted accurately by TCR beta sequences.

The V call is TRBV19, the J call TRBJ2-2; D is ambiguous. This receptor was taken from a woman between 25 and 40 years old in good health and CMV-seropositive. The source material was PBMCs. CDR3 in amino acids: CASMSPGTGELFF. The CDR3 DNA sequence: TGTGCCAGTATGTCTCCCGGGACCGGGGAGCTGTTTTTT. The variable domain in full, completed from reference TRBV19 and TRBJ2-2, reads DGGITQSPKYLFRKEGQNVTLSCEQNLNHDAMYWYRQDPGQGLRLIYYSQIVNDFQKGDIAEGYSVSREKKESFPLTVTSAQKNPTAFYLCASMSPGTGELFFGEGSRLTVL.